A selection of T cell receptor beta chains follows, all from one sample in a study of shared clonotypes between healthy human individuals. Sequenced by immunoSEQ multiplex PCR; TCRdb stores in-frame clones only, minus some. Counted here are approximately 1,000,000 clones, around three quarters occurring once; the ten biggest clones make up 0.4% to 0.55%. The sequenced material came from memory CD4+ T cells from PBMCs. The receptors were sampled from a man aged 18 to 30 in good health. Some clones in this sample may be carry-over from other donors' samples. Each CDR3 is given with its conserved first and last residue. D genes are given only for firm matches. Expanded clones are given a class, and other clones once, few, many or no size at all.

>.|TRBJ2-7|TRBV4-2|.
TGTGCCAGCAGCCAAGAGGCCACAACCGAGCAGTACTTC
CASSQEATTEQYF
>.|TRBJ1-5|TRBV28|TRBD1
TGTGCCAGCAGTCAAGGGACAGTCAATCAGCCCCAGCATTTT
CASSQGTVNQPQHF
>.|TRBJ1-1|TRBV15|.
TGTGCCACCAGCGTCAGCCCAGGACGGGGGGGTACTGAAGCTTTCTTT
CATSVSPGRGGTEAFF
>.|TRBJ2-1|TRBV6-1|TRBD2
TGTGCCAGCAGCGACCCGGGACTAGCAGGCAATGAGCAGTTCTTC
CASSDPGLAGNEQFF
>once|TRBJ1-1|TRBV10-2|.
TGCGCCAGCACAGAGTGGGGGAACACTGAAGCTTTCTTT
CASTEWGNTEAFF
>once|TRBJ2-3|TRBV5-4|.
TGTGCCAGCGGGGATTTGGCTGGATCGGTCGTCACAGATACGCAGTATTTT
CASGDLAGSVVTDTQYF
>.|TRBJ2-7|TRBV30|TRBD1
TGTGCCTGGAGCGCGGACAGGGGATACGAGCAGTACTTC
CAWSADRGYEQYF
>.|TRBJ2-2|TRBV5-8|.
TGTGCCAGCAGCTTGAAGACTCAAGGGTGGAACAGCGGGGAGCTGTTTTTT
CASSLKTQGWNSGELFF
>.|TRBJ1-3|TRBV18|.
TGTGCCAGCTCAGCCGGGCAGGTGGGGTCCGGAAACACCATATATTTT
CASSAGQVGSGNTIYF
>.|TRBJ2-3|TRBV7-3|.
TGTGCCAGCAGCTTTCTAGAAAGCACAGATACGCAGTATTTT
CASSFLESTDTQYF
>.|TRBJ2-2|TRBV6-5|.
TGTGCCAGCATGGGGCCCACCGGGGAGCTGTTTTTT
CASMGPTGELFF
>.|TRBJ2-3|TRBV29-1|.
TGCAGCGTTGTTGGGACTTCTTTCACAGATACGCAGTATTTT
CSVVGTSFTDTQYF
>.|TRBJ1-3|TRBV7-2|TRBD1
TGTGCCAGCAGCCTACAGGGGTGGGACACCATATATTTT
CASSLQGWDTIYF
>.|TRBJ1-4|TRBV19|.
TGTGCCAGTAGTACCCGATCAAATTCCGGGGGCTATGAAAAACTGTTTTTT
CASSTRSNSGGYEKLFF
>few|TRBJ2-3|TRBV7-9|.
TGTGCCAGCAGCTTAGGCTCCTTGGATACGCAGTATTTT
CASSLGSLDTQYF
>once|TRBJ2-2|TRBV7-3|.
TGTGCCAGCAGCTTATACATGGGAGTGGACACCGGGGAGCTGTTTTTT
CASSLYMGVDTGELFF
>few|TRBJ2-1|TRBV7-9|TRBD2
TGTGCCAGCAGCACGGTTAGCGGGGACAATGAGCAGTTCTTC
CASSTVSGDNEQFF
>.|TRBJ2-7|TRBV6-4|.
TGTGCCAGCAGCGGGCGGGACGAGCAGTACTTC
CASSGRDEQYF